The T cell receptor beta chain described here comes from a study of T-cell memory formation after mild COVID-19. Study outcomes and limitations: Contracting clones, day 15 to 85, had balanced CD4/CD8, and later expanders favored CD4+.

Comment on this clonotype: As yet, its antigen is unknown.

CDR3 length: 11 amino acids. V lost 3 bases and J 9 bases, leaving 5 bases between the germline ends. Using constant-segment primers, 5'RACE produced TCR alpha and TCR beta cDNA libraries carrying sample barcodes and UMIs. Each CDR3 protein gets one entry after TCRdb re-called the 5' RACE reads with MiXCR. This table holds hundreds of thousands of distinct CDR3 sequences, roughly 22% found once. The clonotype comes from an adult woman who had mild COVID-19 (a few samples of this study predate the infection). Cell type and time point are not known. The rearrangement joins TRBV12-3 or TRBV12-4 to TRBJ2-2; no definite D call. The specimen sequenced was PBMCs or a T cell subset sorted from them (not recorded which). In DNA, the CDR3 is TGTGCCAGCAGTTTTACATGGGAGCTGTTTTTT. Translated: CASSFTWELFF.